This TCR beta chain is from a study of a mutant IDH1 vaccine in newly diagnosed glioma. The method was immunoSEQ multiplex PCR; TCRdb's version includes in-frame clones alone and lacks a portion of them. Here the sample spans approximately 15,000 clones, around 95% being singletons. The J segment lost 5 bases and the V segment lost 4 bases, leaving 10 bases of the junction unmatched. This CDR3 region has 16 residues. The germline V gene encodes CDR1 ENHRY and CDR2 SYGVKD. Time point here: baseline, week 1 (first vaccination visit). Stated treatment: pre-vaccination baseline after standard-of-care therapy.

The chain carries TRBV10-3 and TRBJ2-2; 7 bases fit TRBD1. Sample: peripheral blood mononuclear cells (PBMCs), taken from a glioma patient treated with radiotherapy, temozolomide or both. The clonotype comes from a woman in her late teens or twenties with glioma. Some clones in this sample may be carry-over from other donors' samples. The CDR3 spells CAISGRDRPTTGELFF. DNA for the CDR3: TGTGCCATCAGTGGCCGGGACAGACCTACGACCGGGGAGCTGTTTTTT.